The clone carrying this T cell receptor beta chain was counted ten times or more. What it binds is not known. This record comes from a study of T cells after yellow fever vaccination. TCRdb reanalysed the 5' RACE reads using MiXCR and keeps one entry per CDR3 protein. The sample shows about 140,000 distinct CDR3 sequences, more than 6.5% of them seen only once. Study observations and caveats: Shared CD4/CD8 clonotypes were a small share, likely from convergent recombination.

The CDR3 contains 15 residues. With V trimmed by 3 bases and J by 0 bases, 8 bases remained unmatched. Germline V gene sequence: CDR1 DFQATT, CDR2 SNEGSKA (reference sequence). This clonotype was obtained from a man younger than 40 who received the YFV17D yellow fever vaccine. The V and J genes are TRBV20-1 and TRBJ2-7; TRBD1 agrees at 7 bases. The input for sequencing was CD4+ T cells sorted from PBMCs, taken 10 days after the yellow fever booster vaccination. CDR3 DNA: TGCAGTGCTAGGTCAGACAGGGTACCCTCCTACGAGCAGTACTTC. Translation: CSARSDRVPSYEQYF.